The 29 T cell receptor beta chains in this list originate from one sample, sequenced in a study of CD8 T cells in Susac syndrome. cDNA came from about 0.5 to 1 ug RNA primed by random hexamers. Using its own MiXCR run on the immunoSEQ multiplex PCR reads, TCRdb lists one record per CDR3 protein. The sample shows 250,000 to 350,000 distinct CDR3 sequences, about 85% of them seen only once. The sequencing input was CD8+ T cells from PBMCs. These receptors were collected from a human donor with multiple sclerosis.

The rearrangement uses TRBV19 and TRBJ2-7; a weak D match, TRBD2 (6 bases). V dropped 5 bases and J dropped 5 bases, with 22 bases sitting between them. The CDR3 has 16 amino acids. Germline values: CDR1 LNHDA, CDR2 SQIVND (reference sequence). The CDR3 here is CASSLSLRPEGHEQYF. In DNA, the CDR3 is TGTGCCAGTAGTTTGAGTCTGAGACCGGAGGGGCACGAGCAGTACTTC. Supplemented by reference TRBV19 and TRBJ2-7, the full variable domain reads DGGITQSPKYLFRKEGQNVTLSCEQNLNHDAMYWYRQDPGQGLRLIYYSQIVNDFQKGDIAEGYSVSREKKESFPLTVTSAQKNPTAFYLCASSLSLRPEGHEQYFGPGTRLTVT.

V and J are TRBV10-3 and TRBJ2-7; 13 bases fit TRBD2. Unmatched junction bases numbered 10, after V lost 6 bases and J lost 5 bases. This CDR3 has 16 amino acids. Germline V lookup: CDR1 ENHRY, CDR2 SYGVKD. The CDR3 DNA reads TGTGCCATCAGCGCTACGACTAGCGGGAGGTGGAACGAGCAGTACTTC. This sequence encodes CAISATTSGRWNEQYF.

The chain employs TRBV23-1 and TRBJ2-6, with TRBD2 as a possible D gene (5 bases). TRBV23-1 has ORF status, its function being uncertain. V lost 8 bases and J 0 bases, leaving 11 bases between the germline ends. The CDR3 covers 15 residues. The CDR3 bases are TGCGCCAGCTACCGGGATCACTCTGGGGCCAACGTCCTGACTTTC. It codes for CASYRDHSGANVLTF.

CDR3 in amino acids: CATSDPDRLHHNEQFF. CDR3 coding DNA: TGTGCCACCAGTGACCCCGACAGACTTCACCACAATGAGCAGTTCTTC. The V call is TRBV24-1, the J call TRBJ2-1; D is possibly TRBD1 (5 bases). CDR3 size: 16 residues. Germline V gene sequence: CDR1 KGHDR, CDR2 SFDVKD. V lost 4 bases to trimming and J lost 5 bases, with 17 bases between them.

This clonotype was picked up one time. The chain is built from TRBV30 and TRBJ2-2; a possible D gene is TRBD2 (6 bases). The CDR3 totals 14 residues. Germline assignment: CDR1 GTSNPN and CDR2 SVGIG (reference sequence). Trimming left V 3 bases short and J 5 bases short, with 13 bases between. The CDR3 protein is CAWSYSEGTGELFF. The CDR3 nucleotides read TGTGCCTGGAGCTACTCGGAGGGGACCGGGGAGCTGTTTTTT.

The chain couples TRBV7-9 to TRBJ2-7; 12 nucleotides line up with TRBD2. With 0 bases clipped from V and 3 bases from J, the junction kept 9 bases outside the gene matches. The CDR3 has 18 amino acids. Germline V lookup: CDR1 SEHNR, CDR2 FQNEAQ (reference sequence). CDR3 loop: CASSLAGVLAGGLYEQYF. The CDR3 DNA is TGTGCCAGCAGCTTAGCGGGCGTACTAGCGGGAGGCCTCTACGAGCAGTACTTC.

The chain employs TRBV7-2 and TRBJ2-7, with TRBD2 identical over 8 bases. Germline V CDR1 and CDR2: SGHTA, FQGNSA. Trimming at V came to 0 bases and at J to 2 bases, leaving 3 bases not matched to a gene. The CDR3 covers 15 residues. CDR3 amino acids: CASSLAPGGTYEQYF. Here the CDR3 DNA reads TGTGCCAGCAGCTTAGCGCCGGGAGGGACCTACGAGCAGTACTTC.

The sample holds one count of this clonotype. The chain carries TRBV9 and TRBJ1-1; D is perhaps TRBD1 (6 bases). Per the germline V gene, CDR1 is SGDLS and CDR2 is YYNGEE. The CDR3 extends over 13 amino acids. The ends were cut back, 2 bases at V and 6 bases at J, with 11 bases in the middle. The CDR3 nucleotides are TGTGCCAGCAGCGTGGGGGCGAGGGCTGAAGCTTTCTTT. The encoded protein is CASSVGARAEAFF.

The rearrangement links TRBV6-1 to TRBJ1-1; maybe TRBD1 (6 bases). This CDR3 spans 14 amino acids. Trimming took off 7 bases at V and 4 bases at J, with 16 bases between the two ends. Per the germline V gene, CDR1 is MNHNS and CDR2 is SASEGT. The CDR3 region has the DNA TGTGCCAGCATCATCGGGGGCAGGAGCACTGAAGCTTTCTTT. It yields the protein CASIIGGRSTEAFF.

The genes are TRBV28 and TRBJ2-1, with D tentatively TRBD1 (6 bases). V was clipped by 3 bases and J by 5 bases, with 14 bases between them. The CDR3 runs to 15 residues. CDR1 and CDR2 (germline): MDHEN, SYDVKM. The CDR3 loop reads CASSLGAGSDNEQFF. The CDR3 nucleotides read TGTGCCAGCAGTTTGGGGGCAGGGTCTGACAATGAGCAGTTCTTC.

The rearrangement joins TRBV2 to TRBJ2-2; TRBD2 matches at 9 bases. This CDR3 spans 16 amino acids. Looked up from germline, CDR1 is SNHLY and CDR2 is FYNNEI. V dropped 2 bases and J dropped 2; count of bases not matched to a gene: 3. The CDR3: CASSERLAGNTGELFF. As DNA, the CDR3 is TGTGCCAGCAGTGAAAGGCTAGCGGGAAACACCGGGGAGCTGTTTTTT.

CDR3 residues: CASSYQGGTYEQYF. Written as DNA, the CDR3 is TGTGCCAGCAGTTACCAGGGGGGGACCTACGAGCAGTACTTC. The genes are TRBV6-5 and TRBJ2-7, with D tentatively TRBD1 or TRBD2 (7 bases each). Between the trimmed V and J ends, which lost 2 bases and 2 bases, there was a span of 10 bases. Germline V gene sequence: CDR1 MNHEY, CDR2 SVGAGI. This CDR3 is 14 amino acids long.

This rearrangement joins TRBV15 to TRBJ2-7, with D perhaps TRBD1 or TRBD2 (6 bases each). The V end lost 5 bases, the J end lost 4 bases, and 30 bases lay between the germline ends. CDR1 is LNHNV and CDR2 is YYDKDF in the germline V gene (reference sequence). The CDR3 covers 19 residues. CDR3 in DNA: TGTGCCACCAGCCCTAGGGCCCTGACAGGCCAATGGGGGGTATACGAGCAGTACTTC. Translated: CATSPRALTGQWGVYEQYF.

The J gene is TRBJ1-6, the V gene TRBV6-2 or TRBV6-3; unclear D gene. The ends were cut back, 1 base at V and 5 bases at J, with 9 bases in the middle. Looked up from germline, CDR1 is MNHEY and CDR2 is SVGEGT. This CDR3 has 15 residues. The CDR3 DNA reads as TGTGCCAGCAGTTACTTGGCAATGGATAATTCACCCCTCCACTTT. Amino acids: CASSYLAMDNSPLHF.

The rearrangement links TRBV27 to TRBJ2-5; D perhaps matches TRBD1 (7 bases). The germline CDR1 and CDR2 sequences are MNHEY and SMNVEV (reference sequence). The CDR3 runs 17 residues. Between the trimmed V and J ends, which lost 6 bases and 3 bases, there was a span of 23 bases. The CDR3 DNA follows: TGTGCCAGCAGCCGAAACGGCAGGGGGGCAGAAAAAGAGACCCAGTACTTC. Encoded protein: CASSRNGRGAEKETQYF.

This chain joins TRBV2 and TRBJ1-2, with 10 bases identical to TRBD1. V gave up 1 base and J gave up 4 bases; unmatched junction bases: 3. In germline, CDR1 is SNHLY, CDR2 FYNNEI. The CDR3 is 15 amino acids. CDR3 sequence reads: CASSEEGQGIYGYTF. The CDR3 coding sequence is TGTGCCAGCAGTGAAGAGGGACAGGGGATCTATGGCTACACCTTC. The entire variable domain, with the rest obtained from reference TRBV2 and TRBJ1-2, is as follows: EPEVTQTPSHQVTQMGQEVILRCVPISNHLYFYWYRQILGQKVEFLVSFYNNEISEKSEIFDDQFSVERPDGSNFTLKIRSTKLEDSAMYFCASSEEGQGIYGYTFGSGTRLTVV.

V and J are TRBV12-3 or TRBV12-4 and TRBJ2-3, with D perhaps TRBD1 (6 bases). The CDR3 loop spans 13 amino acids. V lost 6 bases to trimming and J lost 5 bases, with 12 bases between them. Written as DNA, the CDR3 is TGTGCCAGCAGCCCGTCCAGGGGAGATACGCAGTATTTT. Translating gives CASSPSRGDTQYF.

The chain couples TRBV6-1 to TRBJ1-1; 7 bases fit TRBD1. J gave up 5 bases and V 6 bases, and 3 bases lay outside the gene matches. Germline CDR1 MNHNS, CDR2 SASEGT. The length of the CDR3 is 12 residues. The CDR3 DNA sequence: TGTGCCAGCAGCTCGACAGGGACTGAAGCTTTCTTT. This translates into CASSSTGTEAFF.

This chain links TRBV3-1 with TRBJ1-1; TRBD1 matches 9 bases. The germline gives CDR1 LGHDT, CDR2 YNNKEL (reference sequence). Trimming took 0 bases from V and 11 from J; bases not matched to a gene: 4. The CDR3 extends over 13 amino acids. The CDR3 sequence is CASSQDGTGTAFF. CDR3 bases: TGTGCCAGCAGCCAAGACGGGACAGGGACGGCTTTCTTT. The whole variable domain, remainder taken from reference TRBV3-1 and TRBJ1-1, is DTAVSQTPKYLVTQMGNDKSIKCEQNLGHDTMYWYKQDSKKFLKIMFSYNNKELIINETVPNRFSPKSPDKAHLNLHINSLELGDSAVYFCASSQDGTGTAFFGQGTRLTVV.

This clonotype turned up a few times. This chain connects TRBV20-1 to TRBJ1-6, with D maybe TRBD1 (6 bases). V lost 0 bases and J 11 bases, leaving 17 bases between the germline ends. Germline CDR1 is DFQATT and CDR2 is SNEGSKA (reference sequence). This CDR3 comprises 15 residues. This CDR3 reads CSARDPRIQGPPLHF. In DNA, the CDR3 is TGCAGTGCTAGAGACCCGAGGATACAGGGTCCACCCCTCCACTTT.

The V gene is TRBV28, the J gene TRBJ2-7; 8 bases are a match to TRBD2. The trim removed 5 bases at V and 7 bases at J, leaving 19 bases unmatched. This CDR3 has 17 amino acids. Germline V gene data show CDR1 as MDHEN and CDR2 as SYDVKM. The CDR3 nucleotides read TGTGCCAGCAGTGCCGTGGTCACGGGAGGGCCTCGGGGAGAGCAGTACTTC. Its protein is CASSAVVTGGPRGEQYF.

This clonotype was counted a few times. The chain carries TRBV13 and TRBJ1-5, with D perhaps matching TRBD1 (5 bases). The CDR3 extends over 15 amino acids. From germline, CDR1 is PRHDT and CDR2 FYEKMQ (reference sequence). Trimming left V 3 bases short and J 4 bases short, with 13 bases between. This chain's CDR3 is CASSFGGRPNQPQHF. CDR3 bases: TGTGCCAGCAGCTTTGGGGGACGGCCTAATCAGCCCCAGCATTTT. Variable domain in full (rest from reference TRBV13 and TRBJ1-5): AAGVIQSPRHLIKEKRETATLKCYPIPRHDTVYWYQQGPGQDPQFLISFYEKMQSDKGSIPDRFSAQQFSDYHSELNMSSLELGDSALYFCASSFGGRPNQPQHFGDGTRLSIL.

This rearrangement joins TRBV28 to TRBJ2-1; 11 nucleotides match TRBD2. The germline gives CDR1 MDHEN, CDR2 SYDVKM. With V trimmed by 5 bases and J by 6 bases, 12 bases remained unmatched. The CDR3 spans 17 residues. CDR3 residues: CASSPIGRTSGLNEQFF. In DNA form, the CDR3 reads TGTGCCAGCAGTCCTATCGGACGGACTAGCGGGCTCAATGAGCAGTTCTTC.

The chain combines TRBV6-1 with TRBJ1-5, with D unclear. Trimming removed 5 bases at V and 12 bases at J, with 14 bases between. CDR1 is MNHNS, CDR2 SASEGT, per germline. This CDR3 is 12 amino acids long. The CDR3 sequence is CASSLTALDQHF. As DNA, the CDR3 is TGTGCCAGCAGTCTCACGGCCTTGGACCAGCATTTT.

The chain couples TRBV9 to TRBJ2-1; 8 positions match TRBD1. This CDR3 has 16 residues. The V and J ends lost 4 bases and 6 bases, in that order; junction bases with no gene match: 12. Germline values: CDR1 SGDLS, CDR2 YYNGEE. CDR3 DNA sequence: TGTGCCAGCAGCCCAGGGTACAGGGGGACCGGCAATGAGCAGTTCTTC. Translating it yields CASSPGYRGTGNEQFF.

In this sample, this clonotype turned up once. This chain joins TRBV9 and TRBJ1-2; 7 bases align to TRBD1. CDR1 and CDR2 from the germline V gene are SGDLS and YYNGEE. V lost 0 bases and J lost 3; bases outside the gene matches: 8. There are 16 residues in the CDR3. The CDR3 nucleotides read TGTGCCAGCAGCGTAGCCAGGGACAGCTTGGACTATGGCTACACCTTC. Translation: CASSVARDSLDYGYTF.

CDR3 DNA: TGTGCCAGCAGCTTAAAAACCACAGATACGCAGTATTTT. Translation: CASSLKTTDTQYF. The chain combines TRBV7-3 with TRBJ2-3; no definite D call. V lost 1 base to trimming and J lost 2 bases, with 4 bases between them. The CDR3 is 13 residues long. Looked up from germline, CDR1 is SGHTA and CDR2 is FQGTGA.

This chain links TRBV7-9 with TRBJ1-5, with TRBD1 matching 7 bases. Germline V gene lookup returns CDR1 SEHNR and CDR2 FQNEAQ (reference sequence). V gave up 5 bases and J gave up 5 bases; unmatched junction bases: 9. The CDR3 runs to 15 residues. The CDR3 nucleotides read TGTGCCAGCAGCCCCGCAGGGGGGCATTATCAGCCCCAGCATTTT. It encodes CASSPAGGHYQPQHF.

The chain combines TRBV7-2 with TRBJ2-7, with D perhaps matching TRBD1 (6 bases). Germline V gene sequence: CDR1 SGHTA, CDR2 FQGNSA. The V gene lost 5 bases and the J gene lost 2 bases, with 13 bases spanning the gap. This CDR3 has 14 residues. The CDR3 spells CASSPRAGAYEQYF. In DNA, the CDR3 is TGTGCCAGCAGCCCACGAGCAGGGGCCTACGAGCAGTACTTC. The full variable domain, rest sourced from reference TRBV7-2 and TRBJ2-7, is GAGVSQSPSNKVTEKGKDVELRCDPISGHTALYWYRQSLGQGLEFLIYFQGNSAPDKSGLPSDRFSAERTGGSVSTLTIQRTQQEDSAVYLCASSPRAGAYEQYFGPGTRLTVT.